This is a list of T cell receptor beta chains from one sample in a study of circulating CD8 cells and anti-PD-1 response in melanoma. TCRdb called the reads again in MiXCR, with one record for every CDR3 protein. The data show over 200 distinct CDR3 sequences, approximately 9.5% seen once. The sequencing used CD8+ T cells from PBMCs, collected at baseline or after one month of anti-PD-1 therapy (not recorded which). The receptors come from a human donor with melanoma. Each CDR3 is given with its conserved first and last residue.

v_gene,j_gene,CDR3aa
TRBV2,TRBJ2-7,CASSEGSRSSRFYEQYF
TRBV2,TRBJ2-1,CASSVLTSYNEQFF
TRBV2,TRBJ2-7,CARRASGNEQYF
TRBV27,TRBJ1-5,CASSSRDFNQPQHF
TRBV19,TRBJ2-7,CASSMTGGIYEQYF
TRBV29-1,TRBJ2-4,CSVVGKNIQYF
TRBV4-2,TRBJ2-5,CASSQDGQGRGETQYF
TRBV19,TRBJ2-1,CASSRGLAPNEQFF
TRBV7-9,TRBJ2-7,CASSHLDRARDEQYF
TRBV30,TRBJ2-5,CAWSASGNQETQYF
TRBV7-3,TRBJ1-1,CASSLYGSHTEAFF
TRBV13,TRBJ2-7,CASSGTTGPKAYEQYF
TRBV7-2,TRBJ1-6,CASSLYPRAESSYNSPLHF
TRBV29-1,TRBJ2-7,CSVGTARKFPYEQYF
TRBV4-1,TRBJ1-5,CASSQAGQPQHF
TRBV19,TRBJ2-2,CASIRIPNTGELFF
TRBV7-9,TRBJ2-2,CASSLELARHTGELFF
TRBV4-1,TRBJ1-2,CASSPRDIATINYGYTF
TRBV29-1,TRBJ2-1,CSGRTSGGHNEQFF